The following is a T cell receptor beta chain sequence with its context. Some clones are missing from TCRdb's copy, which holds only in-frame ones; the method was immunoSEQ multiplex PCR. Of 65,000 to 80,000 clones in the sample, about 86% were seen once. The data derive from a study of OX40 agonist ivuxolimab in advanced cancers. About the study: Every 2 weeks, patients got intravenous ivuxolimab at one of six dose levels (0.01-10 mg/kg). Dose-escalation patients' cancers were hepatocellular carcinoma, melanoma, renal cell or head and neck cancer.

Germline lookup yields CDR1 MDHEN and CDR2 SYDVKM. This CDR3 has 16 amino acids. V lost 6 bases and J lost 3; bases outside the gene matches: 6. This receptor was taken from an adult with an advanced solid tumor such as melanoma, head and neck, liver or kidney cancer. The specimen was CD4+ or CD8+ T cells sorted from blood, collected in a trial of the OX40 agonist ivuxolimab. The chain is built from TRBV28 and TRBJ2-3, with TRBD2 identical over 13 bases. CDR3 bases: TGTGCCAGCAGCTGGACTAGCGGGGGACCTACAGATACGCAGTATTTT. As protein: CASSWTSGGPTDTQYF.